This TCR beta chain was sequenced for a study of cytomegalovirus exposure and HLA in healthy donors. The study's findings and limits: A later analysis linked a missense DCLRE1C variant to TCR beta V- and J-gene trimming. The majority of CMV-associated TCR beta chains were reported as apparently HLA-restricted in a later analysis. Among the sequence variants, a highly shared cluster was likely an artifact of sequencing.

In the PCR, 60 Vbeta and 13 Jbeta primers were used. The assay was immunoSEQ multiplex PCR, and TCRdb's table has in-frame clones only and misses some. The repertoire holds 90,000 to 150,000 clones, with about 8% as singletons. The donors were healthy bone marrow donors. This CDR3 region has 14 residues. Trimming pared 7 bases from V and 1 base from J, leaving 13 bases between. Germline loops: CDR1 SGHVS, CDR2 FQNEAQ. On this clone itself: Its antigen is undetermined.

The genes are TRBV7-8 and TRBJ1-1, with D tentatively TRBD1 (6 bases). The sequencing input was PBMCs. This receptor was taken from a woman in her 40s in good health and CMV-seropositive. The CDR3: CASNPTGPNTEAFF. CDR3 DNA sequence: TGTGCCAGCAACCCGACAGGCCCGAACACTGAAGCTTTCTTT. Combining the CDR3 with reference TRBV7-8 and TRBJ1-1 gives the whole variable domain GAGVSQSPRYKVAKRGQDVALRCDPISGHVSLFWYQQALGQGPEFLTYFQNEAQLDKSGLPSDRFFAERPEGSVSTLKIQRTQQEDSAVYLCASNPTGPNTEAFFGQGTRLTVV.